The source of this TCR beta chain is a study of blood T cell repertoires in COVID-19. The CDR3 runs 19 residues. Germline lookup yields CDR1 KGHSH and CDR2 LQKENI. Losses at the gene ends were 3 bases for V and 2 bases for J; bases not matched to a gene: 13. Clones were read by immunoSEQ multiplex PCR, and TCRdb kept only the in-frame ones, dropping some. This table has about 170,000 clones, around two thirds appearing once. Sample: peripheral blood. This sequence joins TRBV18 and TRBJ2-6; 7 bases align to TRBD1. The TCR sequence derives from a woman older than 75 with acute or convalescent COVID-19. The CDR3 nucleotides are TGTGCCAGCTCACCGAGTGTAGGCGAGGGGGCCGCTGGGGCCAACGTCCTGACTTTC. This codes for CASSPSVGEGAAGANVLTF. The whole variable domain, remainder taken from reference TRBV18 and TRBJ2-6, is NAGVMQNPRHLVRRRGQEARLRCSPMKGHSHVYWYRQLPEEGLKFMVYLQKENIIDESGMPKERFSAEFPKEGPSILRIQQVVRGDSAAYFCASSPSVGEGAAGANVLTFGAGSRLTVL.